A single TCR beta chain is shown here with its context. Its matching antigen is unknown. V lost 11 bases to trimming and J lost 8 bases, with 19 bases between them. Germline CDR1 is SEHNR and CDR2 is FQNEAQ (reference sequence). This CDR3 spans 13 amino acids. This entry is derived from a study of cytomegalovirus exposure and HLA in healthy donors. Whole-study results and caveats: Cytomegalovirus-associated status was assigned to 164 TCR beta chains. In the analysis, some V segments, TRBV6-2 and TRBV6-3 included, were excluded as indistinguishable. A missense DCLRE1C variant was associated with V- and J-gene trimming of TCR beta chains in a later analysis, and an independent cohort replicated the association. Immune exposure data for these donors was limited to CMV serostatus.

In the PCR, 60 Vbeta and 13 Jbeta primers were used. Assay used: immunoSEQ multiplex PCR; TCRdb lists only in-frame clones, some missing. The sample consists of about 240,000 clones, roughly 84% of them appearing once. V usage is TRBV7-9 and J usage is TRBJ2-1, with D tentatively TRBD2 (6 bases). Specimen: PBMCs. This receptor was obtained from a girl under 10 years old in good health and CMV-seronegative. The CDR3 sequence: CAGSVDWGDEQFF. The CDR3 coding sequence is TGTGCCGGGTCAGTAGACTGGGGGGATGAGCAGTTCTTC.